This TCR beta chain was sequenced during a study of shared clonotypes between healthy human individuals. Points from the study as a whole: Clonotypes shared by all four sorted-subset donors had higher generation probabilities than non-shared clonotypes.

Using immunoSEQ multiplex PCR, the repertoire was profiled, and TCRdb retains in-frame clones only, with some absent. The sample has more than 550,000 clones, 72% seen once. CDR1 and CDR2 (germline): SNHLY, FYNNEI. The CDR3 is made up of 14 amino acids. Trimming took 6 bases from V and 3 from J; bases not matched to a gene: 5. This clone was seen a handful of times. Antigen unknown. J is TRBJ1-5 and V is TRBV2, with 7 bases identical to TRBD1. The sample consisted of memory CD4+ T cells sorted from blood. Described subset: CD45RA-negative fraction. This clonotype was sampled from a woman in her 30s in good health. CDR3 amino acids: CASSWTGDNQPQHF. The CDR3 DNA reads as TGTGCCAGCAGCTGGACAGGCGACAATCAGCCCCAGCATTTT.